The 20 T cell receptor beta chains below all came from one sample that was sequenced in a study of T cell repertoires in cytomegalovirus infection. TCRdb fed the reads into MiXCR, producing one record per CDR3 protein. The sample has 85,000 to 130,000 distinct CDR3 sequences, under 25% seen once. Sequenced input: CD8+ T cells from PBMCs. The receptor set was obtained from a human donor in good health (CMV status not recorded). Some clones in this sample may be carry-over from other donors' samples.

The chain employs TRBV7-9 and TRBJ2-2; D may be TRBD2 (7 bases). The CDR3 sequence is 16 residues long. Trimming shortened V by 8 bases and J by 0 bases, and 16 bases separated the two germline ends. Per the germline V gene, CDR1 is SEHNR and CDR2 is FQNEAQ (reference sequence). For the CDR3, the DNA is TGTGCCAGCTTAAGGACGGGGGGCCCGAACACCGGGGAGCTGTTTTTT. Its protein is CASLRTGGPNTGELFF.

This clonotype was recorded many times. In nucleotides, the CDR3 is TGTGCCAGCAGCGCTGACATAAACTCCTACAATGAGCAGTTCTTC. This sequence encodes CASSADINSYNEQFF. The V gene is TRBV7-6, the J gene TRBJ2-1; no reliable D call. In germline, CDR1 is SGHVS, CDR2 FNYEAQ. The V and J ends lost 5 bases and 0 bases respectively, with 11 bases between them. The CDR3 is 15 residues long.

This clonotype showed up many times. The V and J genes are TRBV7-9 and TRBJ2-7, with no clear D. Germline V CDR1 and CDR2: SEHNR, FQNEAQ (reference sequence). This CDR3 spans 14 amino acids. V was clipped by 5 bases and J by 2 bases, with 13 bases between them. This CDR3 reads CASSPPSRTYEQYF. For the CDR3, the DNA is TGTGCCAGCAGCCCCCCCAGCAGGACCTACGAGCAGTACTTC.

This clonotype was found a few times. One end of the junction varies from germline; a read error may be responsible. The V gene is TRBV6-1, the J gene TRBJ1-3; the D is unclear. Germline CDR1 reads MNHNS; CDR2 reads SASEGT. This CDR3 spans 13 amino acids. The CDR3 sequence: CASTYANGDTIYF. The DNA of the CDR3 is TGTGCCAGCACCTACGCGAATGGAGACACCATATATTTT.

The chain couples TRBV15 to TRBJ2-1; TRBD2 aligns across 12 bases. The CDR3 totals 16 residues. Germline loops: CDR1 LNHNV, CDR2 YYDKDF (reference sequence). V gave up 7 bases and J gave up 6 bases; unmatched junction bases: 10. The CDR3 reads CATKTSGSTVGNEQFF. The CDR3 nucleotides read TGTGCCACCAAGACTAGCGGGAGCACTGTCGGCAATGAGCAGTTCTTC.

DNA of the CDR3: TGCAGTGCAGAGGGGGACGGGACCTACGAGCAGTACTTC. This codes for CSAEGDGTYEQYF. V usage is TRBV20-1 and J usage is TRBJ2-7, with D perhaps TRBD1 (6 bases). Germline V CDR1 and CDR2: DFQATT, SNEGSKA (reference sequence). V gave up 6 bases and J gave up 2 bases, with 14 bases separating them. The length of the CDR3 is 13 residues.

This chain connects TRBV7-9 to TRBJ2-1; no firm D call. Germline assignment: CDR1 SEHNR and CDR2 FQNEAQ (reference sequence). CDR3 size: 14 residues. V was cut by 5 bases and J by 6 bases, with 14 bases left in between. CDR3 bases: TGTGCCAGCAGCATAGTAGGTGGTGGCAATGAGCAGTTCTTC. It is translated as CASSIVGGGNEQFF.

The chain carries TRBV29-1 and TRBJ2-3; D tentatively reads TRBD1 or TRBD2 (5 bases each). The CDR3 is 13 residues long. V was clipped by 7 bases and J by 4 bases, with 15 bases between them. CDR1 and CDR2 from the germline V gene are SQVTM and ANQGSEA. The CDR3 sequence is CSGTGIGADTQYF. The CDR3 coding sequence is TGCAGCGGCACAGGAATCGGGGCAGATACGCAGTATTTT.

In this sample, this clonotype turned up a few times. The genes are TRBV20-1 and TRBJ2-1; TRBD2 matches 9 bases. The CDR3 extends over 16 amino acids. After removal of 8 bases from V and 0 bases from J, the junction contained 11 bases not matched to a gene. Germline V lookup: CDR1 DFQATT, CDR2 SNEGSKA (reference sequence). This CDR3 is CSIAGVAESSYNEQFF. CDR3 bases: TGCAGTATAGCGGGGGTAGCAGAAAGCTCCTACAATGAGCAGTTCTTC.

In this sample, this clonotype turned up a few times. The chain combines TRBV7-6 with TRBJ2-3; TRBD2 might be the D (6 bases). Germline V gene sequence: CDR1 SGHVS, CDR2 FNYEAQ. The CDR3 consists of 15 residues. The V and J ends lost 0 bases and 3 bases respectively, with 10 bases between them. The CDR3 DNA follows: TGTGCCAGCAGCTTAGCGACTAGGGAAACAGATACGCAGTATTTT. Translated, it gives CASSLATRETDTQYF.

This clonotype was detected a few times. V and J are TRBV28 and TRBJ2-3, with 11 positions matching TRBD2. Germline-derived CDR1 and CDR2 are MDHEN and SYDVKM. J was trimmed by 1 base and V by 3 bases; bases with no gene match: 12. There are 19 residues in the CDR3. Here the CDR3 DNA reads TGTGCCAGCAGTTTCATATCGGCTAGCGGGGGGCTGGGCACAGATACGCAGTATTTT. Its translation: CASSFISASGGLGTDTQYF.

The rearrangement links TRBV11-2 to TRBJ2-2; TRBD2 aligns across 9 bases. V shed 2 bases, J shed 7 bases, and the junction held 8 bases outside the gene matches. CDR1 is SGHAT and CDR2 is FQNNGV in the germline V gene. The CDR3 has 16 residues. CDR3 loop: CASSLRLRGGVGELFF. The CDR3 DNA reads TGTGCCAGCAGCTTAAGATTGCGGGGGGGCGTCGGGGAGCTGTTTTTT.

There are a few counts of this clonotype. The chain links TRBV5-6 to TRBJ2-1, with 11 nucleotides matching TRBD2. This CDR3 spans 17 amino acids. The germline V gene encodes CDR1 SGHDT and CDR2 YYEEEE. J was trimmed by 0 bases and V by 7 bases; bases with no gene match: 9. This CDR3 is CASLGLAAPSSYNEQFF. The CDR3 DNA reads as TGTGCCAGCCTGGGACTAGCGGCACCGAGCTCCTACAATGAGCAGTTCTTC.

This clonotype has a handful of counts. The rearrangement uses TRBV6-2 or TRBV6-3 and TRBJ1-5, with TRBD1 identical over 8 bases. There are 13 residues in the CDR3. CDR1 MNHEY and CDR2 SVGEGT come from the germline V gene. V shed 7 bases, J shed 4 bases, and the junction held 3 bases outside the gene matches. The CDR3 protein is CASKDRVNQPQHF. The DNA for the CDR3 is TGTGCCAGCAAGGACAGGGTTAATCAGCCCCAGCATTTT.

This clonotype has only a few counts. This chain joins TRBV12-3 or TRBV12-4 and TRBJ1-1; D unclear. Trimming removed 5 bases from V and 2 bases from J, with 9 bases in between. The CDR3 has 13 residues. Here the CDR3 reads CASSILHNTEAFF. The DNA for the CDR3 is TGTGCCAGCAGTATCCTACACAACACTGAAGCTTTCTTT.

V is TRBV11-2 and J is TRBJ2-4; D is perhaps TRBD2 (6 bases). V lost 3 bases and J lost 6, with 18 bases in between. CDR3 size: 16 residues. The germline CDR1 and CDR2 sequences are SGHAT and FQNNGV. The CDR3 bases are TGTGCCAGCAGCTTGGCCGGGACTGGCCCAGGAAACATTCAGTACTTC. Translating it yields CASSLAGTGPGNIQYF.

The rearrangement uses TRBV18 and TRBJ2-5, with D possibly being TRBD1 or TRBD2 (5 bases each). The CDR3 consists of 11 residues. Per the germline V gene, CDR1 is KGHSH and CDR2 is LQKENI. V was clipped by 2 bases and J by 7 bases, with 5 bases between them. CDR3 region: CASSPGTTQYF. The CDR3 nucleotides read TGTGCCAGCTCACCAGGGACGACCCAGTACTTC.

The chain links TRBV13 to TRBJ2-7, with D possibly TRBD1 on 6 matching bases. Trimming took 2 bases from V and 2 from J, leaving 22 bases between them. From germline, CDR1 is PRHDT and CDR2 FYEKMQ (reference sequence). The CDR3 has 18 residues. CDR3 DNA: TGTGCCAGCAGCTTAAGCGCTCTTAGTCAGGGGCCTCCCTACGAGCAGTACTTC. Translated, it gives CASSLSALSQGPPYEQYF.

This clonotype was picked up many times. The V and J genes are TRBV7-2 and TRBJ2-7; the D is unclear. The germline gives CDR1 SGHTA, CDR2 FQGNSA. This CDR3 is built from 14 residues. V gave up 0 bases and J gave up 1 base, with 7 bases separating them. The DNA for the CDR3 is TGTGCCAGCAGCTTAGCCCCCGGATCCTACGAGCAGTACTTC. This sequence encodes CASSLAPGSYEQYF.

This chain uses TRBV14 with TRBJ1-2; 9 bases agree with TRBD1. Germline V gene lookup returns CDR1 SGHDN and CDR2 FVKESK. V dropped 8 bases and J dropped 3; count of bases not matched to a gene: 7. There are 14 residues in the CDR3. The CDR3 DNA sequence: TGTGCCAGCCAAAGGACAGGGGAACACTATGGCTACACCTTC. This gives the protein CASQRTGEHYGYTF.